The next 32 T cell receptor beta chains were all read from a single sample in a study of breast tumors, draining lymph nodes, adjacent tissues. TCRdb redid the calling of the multiplex PCR reads with MiXCR, one entry per CDR3 protein. The sample consists of 9,500 to 14,000 distinct CDR3 sequences, approximately 50% of them appearing once. The sequencing input was breast tumor tissue. These receptors were obtained from a female donor with breast cancer. Some clones in this sample may be carry-over from other donors' samples.

The chain recombines TRBV27 with TRBJ2-7; D uncertain. The germline V and J ends were trimmed by 3 bases and 2 bases, with 8 bases remaining between them. The CDR3 has 13 amino acids. Germline-derived CDR1 and CDR2 are MNHEY and SMNVEV (reference sequence). The DNA of the CDR3 is TGTGCCAGCAGTTTGGGCAGAACCTACGAGCAGTACTTC. As protein: CASSLGRTYEQYF.

The table lists this clonotype with a few counts. The chain links TRBV14 to TRBJ2-1; D not certain. The CDR3 runs to 17 residues. V gave up 7 bases and J gave up 0 bases, with 19 bases separating them. The germline V gene has CDR1 SGHDN and CDR2 FVKESK. The CDR3 region is CASTKTHTGRSYNEQFF. Written as DNA, the CDR3 is TGTGCCAGCACCAAAACCCATACCGGACGCTCCTACAATGAGCAGTTCTTC.

Ten or more counts support this clonotype. This sequence may be a read error, since a much larger clone differs from it by one base. The chain recombines TRBV5-6 with TRBJ2-4; 8 nucleotides match TRBD1. The CDR3 loop spans 13 amino acids. In germline, CDR1 is SGHDT, CDR2 YYEEEE. The V and J ends lost 4 bases and 9 bases, in that order; junction bases with no gene match: 6. CDR3 in amino acids: CASSPDRAAIQYF. Here the CDR3 DNA reads TGTGCCAGCAGCCCGGACAGGGCTGCCATTCAGTACTTC. The complete variable domain, with remaining parts taken from reference TRBV5-6 and TRBJ2-4, reads DAGVTQSPTHLIKTRGQQVTLRCSPKSGHDTVSWYQQALGQGPQFIFQYYEEEERQRGNFPDRFSGHQFPNYSSELNVNALLLGDSALYLCASSPDRAAIQYFGAGTRLSVL.

The chain carries TRBV7-9 and TRBJ2-1; D remains unclear. V dropped 10 bases and J dropped 8 bases, with 9 bases sitting between them. The CDR3 sequence is 10 residues long. Germline CDR1 and CDR2: SEHNR and FQNEAQ (reference sequence). CDR3 coding DNA: TGTGCCACGCGGAGCTATGAGCAGTTCTTC. It yields the protein CATRSYEQFF.

This clonotype was seen at least ten times. The chain recombines TRBV9 with TRBJ2-3; TRBD2 matches at 7 bases. The CDR3 loop spans 18 amino acids. V shed 1 base and J 3 bases; nucleotides not matched to a gene: 14. The germline V gene has CDR1 SGDLS and CDR2 YYNGEE. The chain's CDR3 is CASSVPRSGGSNTDTQYF. In DNA form, the CDR3 reads TGTGCCAGCAGCGTACCCCGCTCGGGCGGGAGCAATACAGATACGCAGTATTTT.

The rearrangement joins TRBV10-3 to TRBJ2-7; D possibly corresponds to TRBD1 (6 bases). The CDR3 runs 15 residues. CDR1 and CDR2 (germline): ENHRY, SYGVKD. V was clipped by 4 bases and J by 3 bases, with 16 bases between them. CDR3: CAISGQVEGNYEQYF. The CDR3, as DNA: TGTGCCATCAGTGGACAGGTAGAGGGGAACTACGAGCAGTACTTC.

The chain carries TRBV24-1 and TRBJ1-2; 7 nucleotides match TRBD1. The germline gives CDR1 KGHDR, CDR2 SFDVKD. V lost 7 bases to trimming and J lost 0 bases; unmatched junction nucleotides: 1. This CDR3 spans 13 amino acids. The CDR3, as DNA: TGTGCCACCAGCAGGGGGGCTAACTATGGCTACACCTTC. Its translation is CATSRGANYGYTF.

The DNA of the CDR3 is TGCAGTGCTAGAGGCCCGGATGAAGCGTTGGCAGATACGCAGTATTTT. Protein: CSARGPDEALADTQYF. The rearrangement uses TRBV20-1 and TRBJ2-3; no reliable D call. The CDR3 contains 16 residues. V lost 1 base to trimming and J lost 4 bases, with 18 bases between them. From germline, CDR1 is DFQATT and CDR2 SNEGSKA (reference sequence).

The rearrangement uses TRBV29-1 and TRBJ2-7; 11 positions agree with TRBD1. V lost 7 bases to trimming and J lost 2 bases; unmatched junction nucleotides: 7. CDR3 length: 14 residues. Germline values: CDR1 SQVTM, CDR2 ANQGSEA. The CDR3: CSGGTGGPPYEQYF. CDR3 nucleotides: TGCAGCGGGGGGACAGGGGGTCCCCCCTACGAGCAGTACTTC.

V and J are TRBV11-2 and TRBJ1-5, with D perhaps matching TRBD1 (5 bases). V lost 2 bases and J 0 bases, leaving 8 bases between the germline ends. This CDR3 has 15 amino acids. CDR1 is SGHAT and CDR2 is FQNNGV in the germline V gene. This chain's CDR3 is CASSLSGYSNQPQHF. The CDR3 bases are TGTGCCAGCAGCTTATCAGGGTATAGCAATCAGCCCCAGCATTTT.

Comments on this clonotype: Mismatch with germline at one junction end may stem from a read error. V gene TRBV7-3 combines with J gene TRBJ2-2; weak D call: TRBD2 (6 bases). This CDR3 is built from 14 residues. The germline V gene has CDR1 SGHTA and CDR2 FQGTGA. CDR3 DNA: TGTGCCAGCAGCTTAATTGGTAACACGGGAGACATGTATTTT. Its translation: CASSLIGNTGDMYF.

This clonotype has a count of ten or more. V gene TRBV18 combines with J gene TRBJ1-2; D remains ambiguous. The CDR3 has 13 residues. V was shortened by 6 bases and J by 4 bases, with 12 bases between the two germline ends. From germline, CDR1 is KGHSH and CDR2 LQKENI. The CDR3 DNA follows: TGTGCCAGCTCGATGGACGGAACCTATGGCTACACCTTC. This codes for CASSMDGTYGYTF.

By share, this clonotype ranks as medium-sized. The CDR3 sequence: CASSYDRTGGSYEQYF. The CDR3 nucleotides are TGTGCCAGCAGTTACGACCGGACAGGCGGGTCCTACGAGCAGTACTTC. The rearrangement uses TRBV6-6 and TRBJ2-7; TRBD1 agrees at 7 bases. V trimming: 2 bases; J trimming: 1 base; junction bases outside the gene matches: 8. The germline CDR1 and CDR2 sequences are MNHNY and SVGAGI (reference sequence). CDR3 length: 16 amino acids.

This clonotype was detected many times. The chain employs TRBV20-1 and TRBJ2-2, with TRBD2 identical over 10 bases. Germline CDR1 and CDR2: DFQATT and SNEGSKA (reference sequence). This CDR3 is built from 16 residues. V shed 0 bases and J 4 bases; nucleotides not matched to a gene: 5. The CDR3 is CSARDRAGGTTGELFF. The CDR3 DNA sequence: TGCAGTGCTAGAGATCGAGCGGGGGGGACCACCGGGGAGCTGTTTTTT.

Many counts were recorded for this clonotype. This may stem from a read error, because a much larger clone lies one nucleotide away. This chain joins TRBV5-6 and TRBJ2-5, with D possibly matching TRBD1 (5 bases). The CDR3 totals 13 residues. Germline CDR1 reads SGHDT; CDR2 reads YYEEEE. V was trimmed by 10 bases and J by 4 bases, leaving 17 bases between them. CDR3 coding DNA: TGTGCCGGGTCTGGGGCGGCTCCAGAGACCCAGTACTTC. Translating gives CAGSGAAPETQYF.

This sequence joins TRBV29-1 and TRBJ1-2; 7 bases fit TRBD1. V lost 3 bases and J lost 3; bases outside the gene matches: 7. The germline V gene has CDR1 SQVTM and CDR2 ANQGSEA. The CDR3 runs to 14 residues. DNA for the CDR3: TGCAGCGTTGAGAACAGGGGCGGTCACTATGGCTACACCTTC. It codes for CSVENRGGHYGYTF.

This clonotype was counted many times. The chain carries TRBV7-8 and TRBJ2-7; no clear D. Trimming took 1 base from V and 3 from J, leaving 7 bases between them. There are 13 residues in the CDR3. CDR1 is SGHVS and CDR2 is FQNEAQ in the germline V gene. The CDR3 nucleotides read TGTGCCAGCAGCTTAGGGCCGGGCTACGAGCAGTACTTC. This gives the protein CASSLGPGYEQYF.

By proportion, this clonotype is medium-sized. The J gene is TRBJ2-1, the V gene TRBV7-9; D remains ambiguous. Trimming left V 1 base short and J 10 bases short, with 5 bases between. The CDR3 loop spans 11 amino acids. The germline V gene encodes CDR1 SEHNR and CDR2 FQNEAQ (reference sequence). The CDR3 here is CASSLGGEQFF. In DNA, the CDR3 is TGTGCCAGCAGCTTAGGAGGCGAGCAGTTCTTC.

V usage is TRBV7-8 and J usage is TRBJ1-2; possible D gene TRBD1, 6 bases. The length of the CDR3 is 14 residues. Germline-derived CDR1 and CDR2 are SGHVS and FQNEAQ. V lost 2 bases and J 3 bases, leaving 10 bases between the germline ends. CDR3 residues: CASSLSNRDYGYTF. The CDR3 DNA reads as TGTGCCAGCAGCTTATCGAACAGGGACTATGGCTACACCTTC.

This clonotype was seen more than once but under ten times. J is TRBJ1-5 and V is TRBV7-6; 11 bases are a match to TRBD1. The CDR3 is 14 amino acids. The germline V gene encodes CDR1 SGHVS and CDR2 FNYEAQ. J was trimmed by 7 bases and V by 5 bases; bases with no gene match: 4. The CDR3 loop is CASSPGTGGQPQHF. For the CDR3, the DNA is TGTGCCAGCAGCCCGGGGACAGGGGGACAGCCCCAGCATTTT. Complete variable domain (other parts from reference TRBV7-6 and TRBJ1-5): GAGVSQSPRYKVTKRGQDVALRCDPISGHVSLYWYRQALGQGPEFLTYFNYEAQQDKSGLPNDRFSAERPEGSISTLTIQRTEQRDSAMYRCASSPGTGGQPQHFGDGTRLSIL.

This clonotype was seen just once. V and J are TRBV7-6 and TRBJ2-3, with 9 positions matching TRBD1. The CDR3 consists of 17 residues. Germline CDR1 reads SGHVS; CDR2 reads FNYEAQ. V shed 1 base, J shed 0 bases, and the junction held 5 bases outside the gene matches. The CDR3 DNA reads TGTGCCAGCAGCTTAGAGTGGACAGGGGCCAGCACAGATACGCAGTATTTT. It encodes CASSLEWTGASTDTQYF.

The J gene is TRBJ1-2, the V gene TRBV20-1; a possible D gene is TRBD1 (6 bases). V was shortened by 3 bases and J by 13 bases, with 15 bases between the two germline ends. CDR1 and CDR2 (germline): DFQATT, SNEGSKA (reference sequence). This CDR3 region has 11 residues. The CDR3 sequence: CSASRAGAFTF. Here the CDR3 DNA reads TGCAGTGCTAGTCGGGCGGGGGCTTTCACCTTC.

The rearrangement uses TRBV14 and TRBJ2-7, with 9 nucleotides matching TRBD2. Per the germline V gene, CDR1 is SGHDN and CDR2 is FVKESK. V lost 2 bases, J lost 1 base, and 6 bases stayed unmatched. There are 16 residues in the CDR3. The CDR3 DNA reads TGTGCCAGCAGCCAAAGGAGCCTAGCGGGATCCTACGAGCAGTACTTC. This codes for CASSQRSLAGSYEQYF.

This clonotype is large (0.1 to 1%) within its sample. The chain links TRBV15 to TRBJ2-3; no firm D call. In germline, CDR1 is LNHNV, CDR2 YYDKDF (reference sequence). Trimming pared 0 bases from V and 2 bases from J, leaving 6 bases between. The CDR3 has 14 amino acids. The CDR3, as DNA: TGTGCCACCAGCAGAGATCGTACCACAGATACGCAGTATTTT. Translation: CATSRDRTTDTQYF.

This clonotype occurred a few times. The V call is TRBV30, the J call TRBJ1-2; a possible D gene is TRBD1 (5 bases). This CDR3 region has 15 residues. Germline V gene lookup returns CDR1 GTSNPN and CDR2 SVGIG (reference sequence). The ends were cut back, 3 bases at V and 4 bases at J, with 18 bases in the middle. The CDR3 DNA follows: TGTGCCTGGAGCCCTCCCCACCCAGGGCCCTATGGCTACACCTTC. This codes for CAWSPPHPGPYGYTF.

This clonotype has a count of ten or more. This chain links TRBV12-3 or TRBV12-4 with TRBJ2-1; 9 nucleotides match TRBD2. CDR3 length: 14 amino acids. J lost 8 bases, V lost 2 bases, and 4 bases had no gene match. The CDR3 DNA sequence: TGTGCCAGCAGTTTAAGCGGGAGGATGTATGAGCAGTTCTTC. It translates to CASSLSGRMYEQFF.

Notes on this clonotype: An end of the junction differs from the germline gene, which may be a read error. This sequence joins TRBV29-1 and TRBJ1-2; no clear D gene. Per germline, CDR1 SQVTM and CDR2 ANQGSEA. This CDR3 is 12 amino acids long. The CDR3 loop is CSVDSVSYGHTF. For the CDR3, the DNA is TGCAGCGTTGATTCAGTGAGCTATGGCCACACCTTC.

This clonotype was counted a few times. The CDR3 nucleotides read TGCAGTGCTAGAGATCTCGGACAGGGGGCGCTTTATGGCTACACCTTC. Translating it yields CSARDLGQGALYGYTF. This chain uses TRBV20-1 with TRBJ1-2; 11 bases align to TRBD1. Germline V gene lookup returns CDR1 DFQATT and CDR2 SNEGSKA (reference sequence). J lost 5 bases, V lost 0 bases, and 8 bases had no gene match. CDR3 length: 16 residues.

By proportion, this clonotype is medium-sized (0.01 to 0.1%). This chain connects TRBV27 to TRBJ1-2; TRBD1 aligns across 7 bases. The CDR3 is made up of 14 amino acids. Losses at the gene ends were 6 bases for V and 1 base for J; bases not matched to a gene: 5. CDR1 is MNHEY and CDR2 is SMNVEV in the germline V gene (reference sequence). CDR3: CASSATGRNYGYTF. The CDR3 DNA sequence: TGTGCCAGCAGCGCGACAGGGCGTAACTATGGCTACACCTTC.

This clonotype appeared a few times. This chain joins TRBV6-4 and TRBJ1-3; D possibly corresponds to TRBD1 (5 bases). Germline CDR1 and CDR2: MRHNA and SNTAGT. The V end lost 5 bases, the J end lost 3 bases, and 23 bases lay between the germline ends. CDR3 length: 18 amino acids. The chain's CDR3 is CASSFLRDYKSSGNTIYF. Here the CDR3 DNA reads TGTGCCAGCAGTTTCCTCAGGGACTATAAGAGTAGTGGAAACACCATATATTTT.

This clonotype was seen once. V usage is TRBV29-1 and J usage is TRBJ1-2; no definite D call. The CDR3 extends over 10 amino acids. Germline V gene lookup returns CDR1 SQVTM and CDR2 ANQGSEA. Trimming took off 4 bases at V and 7 bases at J, with 7 bases between the two ends. The CDR3 DNA reads TGCAGCGTTGGTTACGGTGGCTACACCTTC. Translated: CSVGYGGYTF.

Ten or more counts support this clonotype. The chain joins TRBV9 to TRBJ2-1; 7 bases are shared with TRBD2. V lost 0 bases and J lost 8; bases outside the gene matches: 8. The CDR3 runs to 15 residues. CDR1 is SGDLS, CDR2 YYNGEE, per germline. The CDR3 protein is CASSVVGLPSDEQFF. The CDR3 coding sequence is TGTGCCAGCAGCGTAGTGGGACTACCTAGCGATGAGCAGTTCTTC. Full variable domain (remainder filled in from reference TRBV9 and TRBJ2-1): DSGVTQTPKHLITATGQRVTLRCSPRSGDLSVYWYQQSLDQGLQFLIQYYNGEERAKGNILERFSAQQFPDLHSELNLSSLELGDSALYFCASSVVGLPSDEQFFGPGTRLTVL.